Listed below are T cell receptor beta chains from one sample, sequenced in a study of T cell responses to AZD1222 COVID-19 vaccine. Repertoires were generated with immunoSEQ multiplex PCR, while TCRdb's copy carries only in-frame clones and drops some. The sample shows 130,000 to 150,000 clones, approximately 89% of them seen only once. This sample comprised peripheral blood, obtained on day 0 of MenACWY control vaccination. The receptors derive from an adult in good health. The CDR3 runs from the conserved cysteine through the conserved F or W. Each record gives: D gene, CDR3 length, clone size, J gene, V gene, CDR3 DNA, CDR3 protein. D genes are given only for firm matches. Where a row states a size, it is once, few, many or the class of an expanded clone; other rows omit it.

d_gene: NA
len: 16
abundance: once
j_gene: TRBJ2-1
v_gene: TRBV7-2
CDR3nt: TGTGCCAGCAGCTTATTAGGGGTGGGATCCTACAATGAGCAGTTCTTC
CDR3aa: CASSLLGVGSYNEQFF

d_gene: NA
len: 17
abundance: NA
j_gene: TRBJ2-7
v_gene: TRBV5-6
CDR3nt: TGTGCCAGCAGTCATACCCTGGGGGACGGTGCATACCACGAGCAGTACTTC
CDR3aa: CASSHTLGDGAYHEQYF

d_gene: NA
len: 13
abundance: NA
j_gene: TRBJ1-1
v_gene: TRBV6-2/TRBV6-3
CDR3nt: TGTGCCAGCAGTTCAGGGGTGAACACTGAAGCTTTCTTT
CDR3aa: CASSSGVNTEAFF

d_gene: NA
len: 14
abundance: NA
j_gene: TRBJ1-2
v_gene: TRBV14
CDR3nt: TGTGCCAGCAGCCGGTTAGACAGAGACTATGGCTACACCTTC
CDR3aa: CASSRLDRDYGYTF

d_gene: NA
len: 16
abundance: NA
j_gene: TRBJ1-3
v_gene: TRBV5-1
CDR3nt: TGCGCCAGCAGCCCCGGGGGACTTATCTCTGGAAACACCATATATTTT
CDR3aa: CASSPGGLISGNTIYF

d_gene: TRBD1
len: 15
abundance: NA
j_gene: TRBJ1-6
v_gene: TRBV18
CDR3nt: TGTGCCAGCTCACCGGGGACAGGGGATAATTCACCCCTCCACTTT
CDR3aa: CASSPGTGDNSPLHF

d_gene: NA
len: 13
abundance: NA
j_gene: TRBJ2-1
v_gene: TRBV24-1
CDR3nt: TGTGCCACCAGTGAACATTCGTACAATGAGCAGTTCTTC
CDR3aa: CATSEHSYNEQFF

d_gene: NA
len: 15
abundance: NA
j_gene: TRBJ1-2
v_gene: TRBV27
CDR3nt: TGTGCCAGCAGTTTTTCTACGCAGGGCCCTGAGGGCTACACCTTC
CDR3aa: CASSFSTQGPEGYTF

d_gene: NA
len: 11
abundance: NA
j_gene: TRBJ1-5
v_gene: TRBV28
CDR3nt: TGTGCCAGCAGTGGGGCTCGGCCCCAGCATTTT
CDR3aa: CASSGARPQHF

d_gene: NA
len: 12
abundance: NA
j_gene: TRBJ2-3
v_gene: TRBV6-5
CDR3nt: TGTGCCAGCAGTTACGGCACAGATACGCAGTATTTT
CDR3aa: CASSYGTDTQYF

d_gene: TRBD1
len: 15
abundance: NA
j_gene: TRBJ2-1
v_gene: TRBV9
CDR3nt: TGTGCCAGCAGTTGGACAGGGGAGCCCTACAATGAGCAGTTCTTC
CDR3aa: CASSWTGEPYNEQFF

d_gene: NA
len: 12
abundance: NA
j_gene: TRBJ2-2
v_gene: TRBV25-1
CDR3nt: TGTGCCAGCAGGGAGTGGACCGGGGAGCTGTTTTTT
CDR3aa: CASREWTGELFF

d_gene: TRBD1
len: 17
abundance: few
j_gene: TRBJ2-7
v_gene: TRBV27
CDR3nt: TGTGCCAGCAGTCCGAGAACCGCAGGGGGCGATGTCTACGAGCAGTACTTC
CDR3aa: CASSPRTAGGDVYEQYF

d_gene: TRBD1
len: 16
abundance: NA
j_gene: TRBJ2-5
v_gene: TRBV14
CDR3nt: TGTGCCAGCAGCCAAGAAATGCCAGGGGGCGCAGAGACCCAGTACTTC
CDR3aa: CASSQEMPGGAETQYF

d_gene: NA
len: 13
abundance: NA
j_gene: TRBJ2-7
v_gene: TRBV15
CDR3nt: TGTGCCACCAGCAGGGAGAAGGGTCGCGAGCAGTACTTC
CDR3aa: CATSREKGREQYF

d_gene: TRBD1
len: 14
abundance: NA
j_gene: TRBJ2-7
v_gene: TRBV10-3
CDR3nt: TGTGCCATCACCTCGGACAGGCTTAACTACGAGCAGTACTTC
CDR3aa: CAITSDRLNYEQYF

d_gene: TRBD2
len: 15
abundance: once
j_gene: TRBJ2-1
v_gene: TRBV9
CDR3nt: TGTGCCAGCAGCCCATCTAGCGGGGGTCACAATGAGCAGTTCTTC
CDR3aa: CASSPSSGGHNEQFF

d_gene: NA
len: 16
abundance: NA
j_gene: TRBJ1-3
v_gene: TRBV7-8
CDR3nt: TGTGCCAGCAGCTTAGCCGGGACGGCTACTGGAAACACCATATATTTT
CDR3aa: CASSLAGTATGNTIYF

d_gene: NA
len: 11
abundance: NA
j_gene: TRBJ2-7
v_gene: TRBV5-6
CDR3nt: TGTGCCAGCAGCTATTCCTACGAGCAGTACTTC
CDR3aa: CASSYSYEQYF

d_gene: TRBD2
len: 16
abundance: NA
j_gene: TRBJ2-1
v_gene: TRBV5-1
CDR3nt: TGCGCCAGCAGCTTGACTAGCGGGGGGGCCTACAATGAGCAGTTCTTC
CDR3aa: CASSLTSGGAYNEQFF

d_gene: NA
len: 12
abundance: NA
j_gene: TRBJ2-7
v_gene: TRBV29-1
CDR3nt: TGCAGCGTTGTCTCGGGGGCCTACGAGCAGTACTTC
CDR3aa: CSVVSGAYEQYF

d_gene: NA
len: 16
abundance: once
j_gene: TRBJ2-2
v_gene: TRBV4-3
CDR3nt: TGCGCCAGCAGCCAAGATCCGACAGGCAGCACCGGGGAGCTGTTTTTT
CDR3aa: CASSQDPTGSTGELFF

d_gene: NA
len: 15
abundance: NA
j_gene: TRBJ2-1
v_gene: TRBV19
CDR3nt: TGTGCCAGTAGTATCTGGGGTTCTTCCCCAACCCCCATCCTCTTC
CDR3aa: CASSIWGSSPTPILF

d_gene: NA
len: 13
abundance: NA
j_gene: TRBJ2-5
v_gene: TRBV9
CDR3nt: TGTGCCAGCAGGGGTTCACAGGAAGAGACCCAGTACTTC
CDR3aa: CASRGSQEETQYF

d_gene: NA
len: 10
abundance: NA
j_gene: TRBJ2-5
v_gene: TRBV29-1
CDR3nt: TGCAGCGTTGAAGAGGAGACCCAGTACTTC
CDR3aa: CSVEEETQYF

d_gene: NA
len: 12
abundance: NA
j_gene: TRBJ1-2
v_gene: TRBV7-8
CDR3nt: TGTGCCAGCAGCTTCTCAGGGGACGGCTACACCTTC
CDR3aa: CASSFSGDGYTF

d_gene: TRBD1
len: 15
abundance: NA
j_gene: TRBJ2-7
v_gene: TRBV4-3
CDR3nt: TGCGCCAGCAGCCTTGGGACAGCGAGCTCCTACGAGCAGTACTTC
CDR3aa: CASSLGTASSYEQYF

d_gene: NA
len: 14
abundance: NA
j_gene: TRBJ1-2
v_gene: TRBV4-2
CDR3nt: TGTGCCAGCAGCCAAGATAGATTGGCTGATGGCTACACCTTC
CDR3aa: CASSQDRLADGYTF

d_gene: NA
len: 14
abundance: NA
j_gene: TRBJ1-2
v_gene: TRBV5-5
CDR3nt: TGTGCCAGCAGCTTGGGAGGGGCTAACTATGGCTACACCTTC
CDR3aa: CASSLGGANYGYTF

d_gene: NA
len: 13
abundance: NA
j_gene: TRBJ2-5
v_gene: TRBV18
CDR3nt: TGTGCCAGCTCACCCAGACAGCAAGAGACCCAGTACTTC
CDR3aa: CASSPRQQETQYF

d_gene: NA
len: 16
abundance: once
j_gene: TRBJ1-5
v_gene: TRBV21-1
CDR3nt: TGTGCCAGCAGCAAATTCGGCAGGGGGGGCAATCAGCCCCAGCATTTT
CDR3aa: CASSKFGRGGNQPQHF

d_gene: NA
len: 17
abundance: once
j_gene: TRBJ2-3
v_gene: TRBV4-1
CDR3nt: TGCGCCAGCAGCCTCCCTGGGGCCCGAAGGGGCACAGATACGCAGTATTTT
CDR3aa: CASSLPGARRGTDTQYF

d_gene: NA
len: 14
abundance: few
j_gene: TRBJ2-3
v_gene: TRBV28
CDR3nt: TGTGCCAGCGGCAGCCTAAAAAAAACAGATACGCAGTATTTT
CDR3aa: CASGSLKKTDTQYF

d_gene: NA
len: 14
abundance: NA
j_gene: TRBJ1-5
v_gene: TRBV5-1
CDR3nt: TGCGCCAGCGCCCCCCGGGATAGCAATCAGCCCCAGCATTTT
CDR3aa: CASAPRDSNQPQHF

d_gene: TRBD1
len: 13
abundance: NA
j_gene: TRBJ2-2
v_gene: TRBV3-1/TRBV3-2
CDR3nt: TGTGCCGTAAGACAGGGGGGCACCGGGGAGCTGTTTTTT
CDR3aa: CAVRQGGTGELFF

d_gene: TRBD2
len: 15
abundance: NA
j_gene: TRBJ2-1
v_gene: TRBV28
CDR3nt: TGTGCCAGCAGTCGGGGGGGAAGTTTCTACAATGAGCAGTTCTTC
CDR3aa: CASSRGGSFYNEQFF

d_gene: NA
len: 13
abundance: NA
j_gene: TRBJ1-1
v_gene: TRBV6-2/TRBV6-3
CDR3nt: TGTGCCAGCAGTCCGGTGTCAAACACTGAAGCTTTCTTT
CDR3aa: CASSPVSNTEAFF

d_gene: NA
len: 15
abundance: NA
j_gene: TRBJ2-7
v_gene: TRBV4-3
CDR3nt: TGCGCCAGCAGCCTAGATCTTCCTAGCCGCTACGAGCAGTACTTC
CDR3aa: CASSLDLPSRYEQYF

d_gene: NA
len: 16
abundance: NA
j_gene: TRBJ1-6
v_gene: TRBV9
CDR3nt: TGTGCCAGCAGCAAGAGAGGGGGGGCGTATAATTCACCCCTCCACTTT
CDR3aa: CASSKRGGAYNSPLHF

d_gene: NA
len: 14
abundance: once
j_gene: TRBJ1-4
v_gene: TRBV14
CDR3nt: TGTGCCAGCAGCCACTATTCGGCTAATGAAAAACTGTTTTTT
CDR3aa: CASSHYSANEKLFF

d_gene: NA
len: 13
abundance: NA
j_gene: TRBJ2-7
v_gene: TRBV7-2
CDR3nt: TGTGCCAGCAGCCGGGACGCCTCCTACGAGCAGTACTTC
CDR3aa: CASSRDASYEQYF

d_gene: NA
len: 15
abundance: NA
j_gene: TRBJ1-1
v_gene: TRBV5-1
CDR3nt: TGCGCCAGCAGCTTGGTTATGTTGGGGAACACTGAAGCTTTCTTT
CDR3aa: CASSLVMLGNTEAFF

d_gene: NA
len: 16
abundance: NA
j_gene: TRBJ1-1
v_gene: TRBV5-1
CDR3nt: TGCGCCAGCAGCTTGGGTGCCCATCGGGGGAACACTGAAGCTTTCTTT
CDR3aa: CASSLGAHRGNTEAFF

d_gene: TRBD2
len: 15
abundance: NA
j_gene: TRBJ2-7
v_gene: TRBV10-1
CDR3nt: TGCGCCAGCAGTGACAGAGGGAGGGCCCTCTACGAGCAGTACTTC
CDR3aa: CASSDRGRALYEQYF

d_gene: NA
len: 15
abundance: NA
j_gene: TRBJ2-1
v_gene: TRBV2
CDR3nt: TGTGCCAGCAGTGAAGCGCTTCCGGGCGCCAATGAGCAGTTCTTC
CDR3aa: CASSEALPGANEQFF

d_gene: TRBD1
len: 13
abundance: NA
j_gene: TRBJ1-2
v_gene: TRBV7-9
CDR3nt: TGTGCCAGCAGCCGTGGACAGGACGCCGGCTACACCTTC
CDR3aa: CASSRGQDAGYTF

d_gene: NA
len: 13
abundance: NA
j_gene: TRBJ2-5
v_gene: TRBV2
CDR3nt: TGTGCCAGCAGTGGGACTGGCCAAGAGACCCAGTACTTC
CDR3aa: CASSGTGQETQYF

d_gene: NA
len: 14
abundance: NA
j_gene: TRBJ1-1
v_gene: TRBV7-3
CDR3nt: TGTGCCAGCAGCCTTAGTATCTCCGACACTGAAGCTTTCTTT
CDR3aa: CASSLSISDTEAFF

d_gene: NA
len: 14
abundance: once
j_gene: TRBJ2-2
v_gene: TRBV7-3
CDR3nt: TGTGCCAGCAGCGTATCGGGGGCCACCGGGGAGCTGTTTTTT
CDR3aa: CASSVSGATGELFF

d_gene: NA
len: 13
abundance: NA
j_gene: TRBJ2-1
v_gene: TRBV6-5
CDR3nt: TGTGCCAGCAGTTCCTTAACTGGCAATGAGCAGTTCTTC
CDR3aa: CASSSLTGNEQFF

d_gene: NA
len: 13
abundance: NA
j_gene: TRBJ1-1
v_gene: TRBV6-6
CDR3nt: TGTGCCAGCAGGGGCCCGGGGGGCACTGAAGCTTTCTTT
CDR3aa: CASRGPGGTEAFF

d_gene: TRBD2
len: 15
abundance: NA
j_gene: TRBJ2-1
v_gene: TRBV4-1
CDR3nt: TGCGCCAGCAGCCAAGAGCGGGGGGAGTACAATGAGCAGTTCTTC
CDR3aa: CASSQERGEYNEQFF

d_gene: NA
len: 13
abundance: NA
j_gene: TRBJ1-1
v_gene: TRBV2
CDR3nt: TGTGCCAGCAGACAGGAATCCAACACTGAAGCTTTCTTT
CDR3aa: CASRQESNTEAFF

d_gene: NA
len: 15
abundance: few
j_gene: TRBJ2-2
v_gene: TRBV15
CDR3nt: TGTGCCACCAGCACAGGGACATTGTACACCGGGGAGCTGTTTTTT
CDR3aa: CATSTGTLYTGELFF

d_gene: TRBD1
len: 14
abundance: once
j_gene: TRBJ2-2
v_gene: TRBV2
CDR3nt: TGTGCCAGCAGAGGACAGGCGAACACCGGGGAGCTGTTTTTT
CDR3aa: CASRGQANTGELFF

d_gene: NA
len: 11
abundance: NA
j_gene: TRBJ2-7
v_gene: TRBV20-1
CDR3nt: TGCAGTGCTTTTGACGGGTACGAGCAGTACTTC
CDR3aa: CSAFDGYEQYF

d_gene: NA
len: 14
abundance: NA
j_gene: TRBJ2-7
v_gene: TRBV6-5
CDR3nt: TGTGCCAGCAGCGCCACCGGGGAAACCTACGAGCAGTACTTC
CDR3aa: CASSATGETYEQYF

d_gene: TRBD1
len: 14
abundance: NA
j_gene: TRBJ2-7
v_gene: TRBV5-1
CDR3nt: TGCGCCAGCAGTTGGGACAGGGGCCACTACGAGCAGTACTTC
CDR3aa: CASSWDRGHYEQYF

d_gene: TRBD1
len: 15
abundance: NA
j_gene: TRBJ1-4
v_gene: TRBV4-2
CDR3nt: TGTGCCAGCAGCCAAGTTTCAGGGGGCGTTGAAAAACTGTTTTTT
CDR3aa: CASSQVSGGVEKLFF

d_gene: TRBD1
len: 16
abundance: NA
j_gene: TRBJ2-3
v_gene: TRBV5-1
CDR3nt: TGCGCCAGCAGCCCGCTAAGGGACAGTACGCAAGATACGCAGTATTTT
CDR3aa: CASSPLRDSTQDTQYF